This TCR beta chain was obtained from a study of T cell clones after liver transplantation. For the study at large: In this trial, immunosuppression withdrawal was attempted within 2 years of liver transplant. Post-transplant blood was tracked for graft-donor-reactive T cell clones identified in a pre-transplant mixed lymphocyte reaction.

Sequencing was performed with immunoSEQ multiplex PCR; in TCRdb, only in-frame clones are kept and a portion is missing. Of some 61,000 clones detected, more than 70% appear once; the ten largest clones hold more than 7.5%. This TCR derives from a human patient who received a liver transplant. Certain T cells may be donor cells from the graft. Specimen: CD4+ T cells from blood, collected at the 22-month timepoint.

The CDR3, as DNA: TGTGCCAGCAGCCTAGATAGGACCTCGGGCGGCGCTTTCTTT. Translated, it gives CASSLDRTSGGAFF. The genes are TRBV6-1 and TRBJ1-1; no definite D call. Between the trimmed V and J ends, which lost 6 bases and 11 bases, there was a span of 22 bases. The CDR3 length is 14 residues. CDR1 and CDR2 from the germline V gene are MNHNS and SASEGT.